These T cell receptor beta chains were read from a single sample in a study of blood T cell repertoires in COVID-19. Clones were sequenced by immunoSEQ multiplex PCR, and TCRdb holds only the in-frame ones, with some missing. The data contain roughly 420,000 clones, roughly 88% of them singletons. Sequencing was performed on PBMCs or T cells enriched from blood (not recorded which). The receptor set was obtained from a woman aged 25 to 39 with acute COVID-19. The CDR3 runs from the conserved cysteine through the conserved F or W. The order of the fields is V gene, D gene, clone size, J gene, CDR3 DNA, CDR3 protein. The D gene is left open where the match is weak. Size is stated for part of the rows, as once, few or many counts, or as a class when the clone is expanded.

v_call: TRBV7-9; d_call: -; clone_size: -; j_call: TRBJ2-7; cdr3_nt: TGTGCCAGCAGCTTAATGGCAGGGGAGTACGAGCAGTACTTC; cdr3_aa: CASSLMAGEYEQYF
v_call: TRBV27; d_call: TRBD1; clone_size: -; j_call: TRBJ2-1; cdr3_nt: TGTGCCAGCACTACCCGGGACAGGGGATGGGAGCAGTTCTTC; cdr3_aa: CASTTRDRGWEQFF
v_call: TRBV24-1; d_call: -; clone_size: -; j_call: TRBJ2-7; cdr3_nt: TGTGCCACTGCGGACAGGCGTGCGGGGAGAGAGCAGTACTTC; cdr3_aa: CATADRRAGREQYF
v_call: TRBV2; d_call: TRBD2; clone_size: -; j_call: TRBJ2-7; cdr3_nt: TGTGCCAGCAGTGTGAGGACTAGCTACGAGCAGTACTTC; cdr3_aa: CASSVRTSYEQYF
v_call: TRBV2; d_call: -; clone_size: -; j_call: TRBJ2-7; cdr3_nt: TGTGCCAGCAGTGAAGGAGGAGGGGTTAACTCCTACGAGCAGTACTTC; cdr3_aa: CASSEGGGVNSYEQYF
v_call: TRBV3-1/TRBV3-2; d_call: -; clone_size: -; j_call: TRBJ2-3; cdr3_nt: TGTGCCAGCAGCCGTCAGGGGTGGATAAATACGCAGTATTTT; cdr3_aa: CASSRQGWINTQYF
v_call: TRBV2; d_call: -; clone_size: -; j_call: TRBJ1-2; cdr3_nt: TGTGCCAGCAGGGACAGCCTTAACTATGGCTACACCTTC; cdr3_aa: CASRDSLNYGYTF
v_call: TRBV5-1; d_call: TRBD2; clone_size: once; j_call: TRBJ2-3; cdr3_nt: TGCGCCAGCAGCTTGCTAGCGGGTATGACAGATACGCAGTATTTT; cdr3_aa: CASSLLAGMTDTQYF
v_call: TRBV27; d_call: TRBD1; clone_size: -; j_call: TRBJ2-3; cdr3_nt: TGTGCCAGCAGCCCGGGACAGTACAGCACAGATACGCAGTATTTT; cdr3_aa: CASSPGQYSTDTQYF
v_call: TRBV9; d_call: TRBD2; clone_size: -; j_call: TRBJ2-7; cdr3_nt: TGTGCCAGCACCGGGCGGGGACTAGACTACGAGCAGTACTTC; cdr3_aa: CASTGRGLDYEQYF
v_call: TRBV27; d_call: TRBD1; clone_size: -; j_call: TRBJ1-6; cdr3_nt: TGTGCCAGCAGAGTCAGGGGGATGGGGACACCCCTCCACTTT; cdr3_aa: CASRVRGMGTPLHF
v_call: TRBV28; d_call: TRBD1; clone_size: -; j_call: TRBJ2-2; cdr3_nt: TGTGCCAGCAGTCCTACAAAAGACAGGGGGCCGGGCGGGGAGCTGTTTTTT; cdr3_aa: CASSPTKDRGPGGELFF
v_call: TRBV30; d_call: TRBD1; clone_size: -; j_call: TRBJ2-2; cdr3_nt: TGTGCCTGGGACAGGGGGCTGGCCGGGGAGCTGTTTTTT; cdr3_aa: CAWDRGLAGELFF
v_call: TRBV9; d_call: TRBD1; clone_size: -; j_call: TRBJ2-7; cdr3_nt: TGTGCCAGCGGGTCAGGGGGCTCCTACGAGCAGTACTTC; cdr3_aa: CASGSGGSYEQYF
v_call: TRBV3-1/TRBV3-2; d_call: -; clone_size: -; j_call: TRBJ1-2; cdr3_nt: TGTGCCAGCAGCCAAGACTTGGCAGGCTTCTATGGCTACACCTTC; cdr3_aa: CASSQDLAGFYGYTF
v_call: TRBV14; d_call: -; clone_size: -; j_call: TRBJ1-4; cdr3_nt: TGTGCCAGCAGCCAATCCGGGTTCGGTGAAAAACTGTTTTTT; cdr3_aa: CASSQSGFGEKLFF
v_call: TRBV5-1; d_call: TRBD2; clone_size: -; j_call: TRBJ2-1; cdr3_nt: TGCGCCAGCAGCTTGGTCGGCGGGGGGGACCCTAGCTCCTACAATGAGCAGTTCTTC; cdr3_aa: CASSLVGGGDPSSYNEQFF
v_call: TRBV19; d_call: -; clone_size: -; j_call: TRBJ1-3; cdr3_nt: TGTGCCAGTAGCGGCTCAGGCAACACCATATATTTT; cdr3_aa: CASSGSGNTIYF
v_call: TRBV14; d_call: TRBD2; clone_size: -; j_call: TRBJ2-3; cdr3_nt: TGTGCCAGCAGTCGGCTAGCGGGGGGTAGCACAGATACGCAGTATTTT; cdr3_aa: CASSRLAGGSTDTQYF
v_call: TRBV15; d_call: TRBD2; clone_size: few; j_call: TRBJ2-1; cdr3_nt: TGTGCCACCAGCGTCTCTAGCGGGGGGGCAGATGAGCAGTTCTTC; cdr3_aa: CATSVSSGGADEQFF
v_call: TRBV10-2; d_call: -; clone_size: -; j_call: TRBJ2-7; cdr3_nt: TGCGCCAGCAGTGCCAGGGGTGGGTTCGGTACCTACGAGCAGTACTTC; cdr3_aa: CASSARGGFGTYEQYF
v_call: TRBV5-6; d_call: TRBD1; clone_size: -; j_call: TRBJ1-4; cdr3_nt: TGTGCCAGCAGCTTGGGGGGGACAGGGGCTGGAAAAAAACTGTTTTTT; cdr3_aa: CASSLGGTGAGKKLFF
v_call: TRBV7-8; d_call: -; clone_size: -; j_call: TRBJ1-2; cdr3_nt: TGTGCCAGCAGTCGGGACACCAACTATGGCTACACCTTC; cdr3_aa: CASSRDTNYGYTF
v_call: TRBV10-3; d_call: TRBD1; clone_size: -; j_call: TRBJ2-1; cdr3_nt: TGTGCCATCAGTCTAGGGACAGGGCCTTGGGATGAGCAGTTCTTC; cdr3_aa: CAISLGTGPWDEQFF
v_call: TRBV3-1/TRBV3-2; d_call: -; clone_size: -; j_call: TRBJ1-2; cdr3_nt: TGTGCCAGCAGCCGCTCCGGGGGGCGGGACTATGGCTACACCTTC; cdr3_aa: CASSRSGGRDYGYTF
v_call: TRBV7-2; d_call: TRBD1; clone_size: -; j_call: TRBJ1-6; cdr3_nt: TGTGCCAGCAGCTTAACGGACAGGGTACATTCACCCCTCCACTTT; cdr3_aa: CASSLTDRVHSPLHF
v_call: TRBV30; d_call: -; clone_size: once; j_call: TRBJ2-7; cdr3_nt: TGTGCCTGGAGAAGAGGGAATGGCTACGAGCAGTACTTC; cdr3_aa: CAWRRGNGYEQYF
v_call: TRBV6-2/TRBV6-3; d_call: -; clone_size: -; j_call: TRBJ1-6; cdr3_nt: TGTGCCAGCAGCCCTACCCTACAGAGTCGTAATTCACCCCTCCACTTT; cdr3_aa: CASSPTLQSRNSPLHF
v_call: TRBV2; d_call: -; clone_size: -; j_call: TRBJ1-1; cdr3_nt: TGTGCCAGCAGTCTAGGCACTGAAGCTTTCTTT; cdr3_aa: CASSLGTEAFF
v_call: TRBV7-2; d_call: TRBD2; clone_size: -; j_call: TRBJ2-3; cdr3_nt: TGTGCCAGCAGCCCACTAGCGGGGCCCACAGATACGCAGTATTTT; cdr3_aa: CASSPLAGPTDTQYF
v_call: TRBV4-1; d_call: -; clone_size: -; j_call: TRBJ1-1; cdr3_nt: TGCGCCAGCAGCCAGGGGGCGGACACTGAAGCTTTCTTT; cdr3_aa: CASSQGADTEAFF
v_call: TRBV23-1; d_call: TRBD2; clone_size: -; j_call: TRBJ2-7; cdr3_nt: TGCGCCAGCAGTCACGCGGGTGAGCGGGGGATTATCTACGAGCAGTACTTC; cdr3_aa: CASSHAGERGIIYEQYF
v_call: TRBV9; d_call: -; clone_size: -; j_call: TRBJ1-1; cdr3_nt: TGTGCCAGCAGCGCTGGGGCAGGGAACACTGAAGCTTTCTTT; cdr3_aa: CASSAGAGNTEAFF
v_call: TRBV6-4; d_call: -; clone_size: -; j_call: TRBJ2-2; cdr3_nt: TGTGCCAGCCAGACAGACACCGGGGAGCTGTTTTTT; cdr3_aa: CASQTDTGELFF
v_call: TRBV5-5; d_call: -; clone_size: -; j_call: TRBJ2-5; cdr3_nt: TGTGCCAGCAGCTTTGGGTCGGACTTCCTAGAGACCCAGTACTTC; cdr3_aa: CASSFGSDFLETQYF
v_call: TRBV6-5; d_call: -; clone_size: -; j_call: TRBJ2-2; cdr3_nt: TGTGCCATTGGGCGGGAAAACACCGGGGAGCTGTTTTTT; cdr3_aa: CAIGRENTGELFF
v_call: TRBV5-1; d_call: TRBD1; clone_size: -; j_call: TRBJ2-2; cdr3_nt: TGCGCCAGCAGCTTGTTGGCTCCAGGGGGTGTGAGGGCCGGGGAGCTGTTTTTT; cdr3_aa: CASSLLAPGGVRAGELFF
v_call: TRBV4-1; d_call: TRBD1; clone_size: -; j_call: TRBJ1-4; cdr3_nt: TGCGCCAGCAGCCAAACAGGGGCGCACGGTGAAAAACTGTTTTTT; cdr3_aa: CASSQTGAHGEKLFF
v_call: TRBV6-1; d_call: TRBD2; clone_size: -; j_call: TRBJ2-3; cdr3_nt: TGTGCCAGCAGTGAATCCCGTGTGGGGCGGGGGTACGCGCAGTATTTT; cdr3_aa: CASSESRVGRGYAQYF
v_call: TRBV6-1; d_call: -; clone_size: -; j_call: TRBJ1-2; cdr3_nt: TGTGCCAGCAGTGAAGCGCTAGCCTCCAGCTATGGCTACACCTTC; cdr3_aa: CASSEALASSYGYTF
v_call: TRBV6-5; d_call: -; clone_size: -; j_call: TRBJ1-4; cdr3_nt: TGTGCCAGCAGTTACTCGAGGGGGAATCGAAGGAAACTGTTTTTT; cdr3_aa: CASSYSRGNRRKLFF
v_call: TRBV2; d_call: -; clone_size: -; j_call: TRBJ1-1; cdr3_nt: TGTGCCAGCAGTGGGACAGCACGGGAACGCACTGAAGCTTTCTTT; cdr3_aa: CASSGTARERTEAFF